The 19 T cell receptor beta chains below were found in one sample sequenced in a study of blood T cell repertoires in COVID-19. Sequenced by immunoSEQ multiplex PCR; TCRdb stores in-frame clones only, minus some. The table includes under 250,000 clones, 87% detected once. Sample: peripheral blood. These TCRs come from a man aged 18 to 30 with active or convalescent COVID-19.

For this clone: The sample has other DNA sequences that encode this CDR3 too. In nucleotides, the CDR3 is TGTGCCTGGAGTGTACGGGGGGGCACTGAAGCTTTCTTT. Translated: CAWSVRGGTEAFF. The chain employs TRBV30 and TRBJ1-1; a possible D gene is TRBD1 (5 bases). V was clipped by 0 bases and J by 4 bases, with 9 bases between them. Germline V gene lookup returns CDR1 GTSNPN and CDR2 SVGIG (reference sequence). The CDR3 totals 13 residues. Supplemented by reference TRBV30 and TRBJ1-1, the full variable domain reads SQTIHQWPATLVQPVGSPLSLECTVEGTSNPNLYWYRQAAGRGLQLLFYSVGIGQISSEVPQNLSASRPQDRQFILSSKKLLLSDSGFYLCAWSVRGGTEAFFGQGTRLTVV.

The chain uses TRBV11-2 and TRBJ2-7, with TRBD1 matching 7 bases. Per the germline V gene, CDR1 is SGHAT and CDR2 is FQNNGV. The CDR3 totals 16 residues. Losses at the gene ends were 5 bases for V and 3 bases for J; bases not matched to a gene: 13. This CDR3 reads CASSVNLRGQHYEQYF. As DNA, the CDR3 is TGTGCCAGCAGCGTAAACCTCCGGGGACAGCACTACGAGCAGTACTTC.

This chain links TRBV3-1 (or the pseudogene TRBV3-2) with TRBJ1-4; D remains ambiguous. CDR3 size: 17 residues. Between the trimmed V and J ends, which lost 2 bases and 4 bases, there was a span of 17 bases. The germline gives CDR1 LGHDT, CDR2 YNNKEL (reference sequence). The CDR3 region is CASSQRGGATNNEKLFF. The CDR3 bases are TGTGCCAGCAGCCAACGGGGAGGAGCTACTAATAATGAAAAACTGTTTTTT.

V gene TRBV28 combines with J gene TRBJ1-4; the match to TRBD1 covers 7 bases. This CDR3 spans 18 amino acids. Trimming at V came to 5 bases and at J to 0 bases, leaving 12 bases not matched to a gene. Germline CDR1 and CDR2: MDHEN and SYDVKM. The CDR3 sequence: CASSPIRDSLATNEKLFF. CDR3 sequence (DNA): TGTGCCAGCAGTCCAATCCGGGACAGCCTTGCAACTAATGAAAAACTGTTTTTT.

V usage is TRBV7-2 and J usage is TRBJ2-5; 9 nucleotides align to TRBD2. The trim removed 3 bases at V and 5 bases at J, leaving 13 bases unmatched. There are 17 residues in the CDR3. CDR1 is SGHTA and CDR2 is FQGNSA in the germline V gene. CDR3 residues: CASSLGVLAGSRETQYF. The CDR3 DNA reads TGTGCCAGCAGCTTGGGGGTGCTAGCGGGATCTAGGGAGACCCAGTACTTC.

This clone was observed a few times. CDR3 protein: CASSIKIPGTSSNQPQHF. Here the CDR3 DNA reads TGTGCCAGCAGCATAAAAATCCCCGGGACATCCAGCAATCAGCCCCAGCATTTT. The chain joins TRBV6-2 or TRBV6-3 to TRBJ1-5; possible D gene TRBD1, 6 bases. CDR3 length equals 18 residues. The V end lost 6 bases, the J end lost 1 base, and 22 bases lay between the germline ends. CDR1 is MNHEY, CDR2 SVGEGT, per germline.

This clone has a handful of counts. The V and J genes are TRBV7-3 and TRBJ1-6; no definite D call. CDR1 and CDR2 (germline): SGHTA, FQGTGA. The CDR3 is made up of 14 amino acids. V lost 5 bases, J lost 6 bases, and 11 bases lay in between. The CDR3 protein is CASSMGGFNSPLHF. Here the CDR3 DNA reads TGTGCCAGCAGCATGGGAGGGTTTAATTCACCCCTCCACTTT. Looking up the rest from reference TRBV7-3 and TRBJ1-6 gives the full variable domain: GAGVSQTPSNKVTEKGKYVELRCDPISGHTALYWYRQSLGQGPEFLIYFQGTGAADDSGLPNDRFFAVRPEGSVSTLKIQRTERGDSAVYLCASSMGGFNSPLHFGNGTRLTVT.

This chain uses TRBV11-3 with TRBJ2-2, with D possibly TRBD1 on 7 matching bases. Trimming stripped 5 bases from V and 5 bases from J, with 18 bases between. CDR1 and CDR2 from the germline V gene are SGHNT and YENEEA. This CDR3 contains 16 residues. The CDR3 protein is CASSLGGTAETGELFF. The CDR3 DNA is TGTGCCAGCAGCCTGGGCGGGACAGCCGAAACCGGGGAGCTGTTTTTT.

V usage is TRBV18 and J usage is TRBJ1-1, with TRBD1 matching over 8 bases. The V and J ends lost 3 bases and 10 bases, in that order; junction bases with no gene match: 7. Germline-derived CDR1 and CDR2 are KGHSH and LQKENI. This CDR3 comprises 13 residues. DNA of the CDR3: TGTGCCAGCTCACCCCTGGCTGGACAGGGAGCTTTCTTT. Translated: CASSPLAGQGAFF. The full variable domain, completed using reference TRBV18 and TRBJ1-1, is NAGVMQNPRHLVRRRGQEARLRCSPMKGHSHVYWYRQLPEEGLKFMVYLQKENIIDESGMPKERFSAEFPKEGPSILRIQQVVRGDSAAYFCASSPLAGQGAFFGQGTRLTVV.

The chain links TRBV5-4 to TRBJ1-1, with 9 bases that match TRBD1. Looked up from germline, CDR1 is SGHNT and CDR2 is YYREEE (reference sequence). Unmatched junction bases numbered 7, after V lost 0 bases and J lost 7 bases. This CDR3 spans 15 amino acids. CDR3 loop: CASSLGGTGRFEAFF. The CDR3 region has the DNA TGTGCCAGCAGCTTGGGTGGGACAGGGAGGTTTGAAGCTTTCTTT.

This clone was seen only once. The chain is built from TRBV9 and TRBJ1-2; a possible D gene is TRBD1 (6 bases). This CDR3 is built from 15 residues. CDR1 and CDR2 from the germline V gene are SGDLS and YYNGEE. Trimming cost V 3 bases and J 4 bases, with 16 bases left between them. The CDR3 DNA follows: TGTGCCAGCAGCGGATCAGGGGCGCGAGGCTATGGCTACACCTTC. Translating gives CASSGSGARGYGYTF.

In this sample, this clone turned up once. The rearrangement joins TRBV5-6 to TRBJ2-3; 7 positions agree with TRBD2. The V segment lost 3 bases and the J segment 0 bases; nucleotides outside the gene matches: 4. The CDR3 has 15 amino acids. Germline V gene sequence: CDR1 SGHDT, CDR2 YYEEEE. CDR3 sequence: CASSWGGRSTDTQYF. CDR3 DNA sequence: TGTGCCAGCAGCTGGGGGGGTCGTAGCACAGATACGCAGTATTTT.

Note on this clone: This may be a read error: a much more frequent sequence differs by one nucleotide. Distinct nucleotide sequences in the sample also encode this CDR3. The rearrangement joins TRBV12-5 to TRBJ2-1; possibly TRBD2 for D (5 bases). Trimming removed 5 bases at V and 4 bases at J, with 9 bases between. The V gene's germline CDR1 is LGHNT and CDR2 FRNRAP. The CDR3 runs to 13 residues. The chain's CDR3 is CASGLDSYNEQFF. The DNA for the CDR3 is TGTGCTAGTGGTCTGGACTCATACAATGAGCAGTTCTTC.

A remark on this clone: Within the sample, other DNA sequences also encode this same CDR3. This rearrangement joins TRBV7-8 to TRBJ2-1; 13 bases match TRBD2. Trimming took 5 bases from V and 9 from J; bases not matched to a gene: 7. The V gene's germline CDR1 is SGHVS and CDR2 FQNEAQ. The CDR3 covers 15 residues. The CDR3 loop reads CASSPRTSGRTEQFF. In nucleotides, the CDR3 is TGTGCCAGCAGCCCCCGGACTAGCGGGAGAACTGAGCAGTTCTTC. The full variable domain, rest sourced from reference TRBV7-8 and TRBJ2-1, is GAGVSQSPRYKVAKRGQDVALRCDPISGHVSLFWYQQALGQGPEFLTYFQNEAQLDKSGLPSDRFFAERPEGSVSTLKIQRTQQEDSAVYLCASSPRTSGRTEQFFGPGTRLTVL.

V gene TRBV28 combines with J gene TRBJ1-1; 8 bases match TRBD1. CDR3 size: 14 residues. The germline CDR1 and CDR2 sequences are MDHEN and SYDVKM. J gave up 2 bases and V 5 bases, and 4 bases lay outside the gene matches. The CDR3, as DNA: TGTGCCAGCAGTCCGGACAGGGTAAACACTGAAGCTTTCTTT. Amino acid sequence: CASSPDRVNTEAFF. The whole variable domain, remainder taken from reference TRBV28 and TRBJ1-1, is DVKVTQSSRYLVKRTGEKVFLECVQDMDHENMFWYRQDPGLGLRLIYFSYDVKMKEKGDIPEGYSVSREKKERFSLILESASTNQTSMYLCASSPDRVNTEAFFGQGTRLTVV.

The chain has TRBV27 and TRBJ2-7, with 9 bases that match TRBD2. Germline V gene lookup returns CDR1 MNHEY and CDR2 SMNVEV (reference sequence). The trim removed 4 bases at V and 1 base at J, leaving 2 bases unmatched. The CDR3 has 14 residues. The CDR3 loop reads CASSSLAGSYEQYF. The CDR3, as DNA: TGTGCCAGCAGTTCCCTAGCGGGATCCTACGAGCAGTACTTC.

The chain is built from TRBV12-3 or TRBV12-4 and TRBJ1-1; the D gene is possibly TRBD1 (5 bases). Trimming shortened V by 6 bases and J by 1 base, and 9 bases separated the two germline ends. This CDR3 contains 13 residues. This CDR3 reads CASRTRANTEAFF. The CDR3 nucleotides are TGTGCCAGCAGGACCAGGGCGAACACTGAAGCTTTCTTT.

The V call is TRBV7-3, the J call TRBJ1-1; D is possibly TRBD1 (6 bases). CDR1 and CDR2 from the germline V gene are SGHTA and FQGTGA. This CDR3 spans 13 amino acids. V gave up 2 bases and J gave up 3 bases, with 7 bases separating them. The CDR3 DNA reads TGTGCCAGCAGCTTAGACAGGTACACTGAAGCTTTCTTT. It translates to CASSLDRYTEAFF.

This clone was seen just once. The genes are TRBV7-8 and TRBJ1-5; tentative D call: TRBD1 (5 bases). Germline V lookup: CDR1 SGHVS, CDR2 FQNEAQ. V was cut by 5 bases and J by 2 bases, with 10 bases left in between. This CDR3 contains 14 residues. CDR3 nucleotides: TGTGCCAGCAGCGCCGCCAGGGGCAATCAGCCCCAGCATTTT. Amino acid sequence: CASSAARGNQPQHF.